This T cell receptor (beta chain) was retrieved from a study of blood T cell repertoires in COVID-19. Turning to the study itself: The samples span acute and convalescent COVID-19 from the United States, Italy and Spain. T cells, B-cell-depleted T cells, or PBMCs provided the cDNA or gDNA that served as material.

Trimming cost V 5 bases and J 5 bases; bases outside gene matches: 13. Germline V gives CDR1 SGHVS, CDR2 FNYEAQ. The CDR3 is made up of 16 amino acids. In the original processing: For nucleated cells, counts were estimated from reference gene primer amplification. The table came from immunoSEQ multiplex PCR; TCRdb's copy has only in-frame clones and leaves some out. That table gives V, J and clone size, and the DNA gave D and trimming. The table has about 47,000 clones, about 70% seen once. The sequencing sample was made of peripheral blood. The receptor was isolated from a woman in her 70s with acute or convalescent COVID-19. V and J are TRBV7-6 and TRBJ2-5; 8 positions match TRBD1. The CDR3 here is CASSHHGQGPWETQYF. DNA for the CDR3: TGTGCCAGCAGCCATCATGGACAGGGTCCCTGGGAGACCCAGTACTTC.